The rows below give T cell receptor beta chains drawn from one sample of a study of T cell clones after liver transplantation. The repertoire was sequenced with immunoSEQ multiplex PCR; TCRdb's copy has only in-frame clones and lacks some. The sample holds about 2,900 clones, 20% to 25% seen once. Their antigens remain unidentified. Sequencing was performed on CD4+ T cells from PBMCs cultured with third-party cells. The receptors stem from a human patient who received a liver transplant. T cells may partly derive from the graft donor. The CDR3 runs from the conserved cysteine through the conserved F or W. D genes are given only for firm matches. Clone sizes are given selectively: once, few, many, or a class where the clone is expanded.

-	-	TRBV6-6	TRBJ1-5	TGTGCCAGCAGTTACAACAGGGTGAGTCAGCCCCAGCATTTT	CASSYNRVSQPQHF
TRBD2	few	TRBV9	TRBJ2-1	TGTGCCAGCAGCCCCTCAGCGGGATTTGGGTACAATGAGCAGTTCTTC	CASSPSAGFGYNEQFF
-	medium-sized	TRBV19	TRBJ2-5	TGTGCCAGTAGTCCCCAGTCGTCTTTAGTCGAGACCCAGTACTTC	CASSPQSSLVETQYF
-	few	TRBV7-4	TRBJ2-7	TGTGCCAGCAGCCCGCGGGGACAGTCCTACGAGCAGTACTTC	CASSPRGQSYEQYF
-	-	TRBV7-1	TRBJ2-2	TGTGCCAGCAGCTTAGTACGCGGGAACGGGGAGCTGTTTTTT	CASSLVRGNGELFF
-	few	TRBV6-5	TRBJ2-2	TGTGCCAGCAGTTGTCCTGAACCCCACCTCGGAAAGGGAGCTGTTTTT	CASSCPEPHLGKGAVF
-	medium-sized	TRBV19	TRBJ1-5	TGTGCCAGTAGTGTATCGAGAACTCAGCCCCAGCATTTT	CASSVSRTQPQHF
-	few	TRBV5-8	TRBJ1-1	TGTGCCAGCAGCGTCAGGGTTGGGACTGAAGCTTTCTTT	CASSVRVGTEAFF
TRBD1	once	TRBV27	TRBJ1-5	TGTGCCAGCAGCCGAAACAGGGGTAGCAATCAGCCCCAGCATTTT	CASSRNRGSNQPQHF
-	large	TRBV7-8	TRBJ2-7	TGTGCCAGCAGCCCGCGGGGACAGTCCTACGAGCAGTACTTC	CASSPRGQSYEQYF
TRBD1	-	TRBV29-1	TRBJ1-2	TGCAGCATCTGGACAGGGGAAGGCTACACCTTC	CSIWTGEGYTF
-	-	TRBV15	TRBJ2-5	TGTGCCACCAGCAGAGACTTGGTTTATGGGAGACAAGAGACCCAGTACTTC	CATSRDLVYGRQETQYF
-	medium-sized	TRBV4-2	TRBJ2-1	TGTGCCAGCAGCCAAGAAAAGACCGCCGGCTACAATGAGCAGTTCTTC	CASSQEKTAGYNEQFF
-	-	TRBV5-5	TRBJ2-3	TGTGCCAGCAGCTCGGACACTTATCGCACAGATACGCAGTATTTT	CASSSDTYRTDTQYF
TRBD2	-	TRBV4-3	TRBJ2-3	TGCGCCAGCAGCAATTATCTAGCGGGCCGCCAAAGGAGCACAGATACGCAGTATTTT	CASSNYLAGRQRSTDTQYF
TRBD1	-	TRBV6-1	TRBJ1-1	TGTGCCAGCAGTGGAAGGACAGGTTTTCGATTCGAGAGCACTGAAGCTTTCTTT	CASSGRTGFRFESTEAFF
TRBD1	few	TRBV19	TRBJ2-3	TGTGCCAGTAGTACCTCTGGACAGGGAATCCGGGCAGATACGCAGTATTTT	CASSTSGQGIRADTQYF
-	large	TRBV7-2	TRBJ1-6	TGTGCCAGCAGCTTAGAGGGACACCCAAATTCACCCCTCCACTTT	CASSLEGHPNSPLHF
-	few	TRBV6-5	TRBJ2-1	TGTGCCAGCAGTTCAGCGAAGGTGGCGTATGAGCAGTTCTTC	CASSSAKVAYEQFF
TRBD1	large	TRBV7-9	TRBJ2-7	TGTGCCGGCACTGACAGGGGCCAGGACGAGCAGTACTTC	CAGTDRGQDEQYF
TRBD1	medium-sized	TRBV6-4	TRBJ1-2	TGTGCCAGCAGTACGGGACAGGGCGTCCCTGTCTTC	CASSTGQGVPVF
-	-	TRBV30	TRBJ2-2	TGTGCCTGGAGTTATCTCCGCCCCGGGGAGCTGTTTTTT	CAWSYLRPGELFF
-	-	TRBV19	TRBJ1-6	TGTGCCAGTCGGAAGGGGCTGAGCTCCTATAATTCACCCCTCCACTTT	CASRKGLSSYNSPLHF
-	-	TRBV9	TRBJ2-7	TGTGCCAGCAGCGTAGACGGGGGCCACGAGCAGTACTTC	CASSVDGGHEQYF
-	-	TRBV5-1	TRBJ2-5	TGCGCCAGCAGCCCTACCGGGGGGCCAGAGACCCAGTACTTC	CASSPTGGPETQYF
-	large	TRBV2	TRBJ2-7	TGTGCCAGCAGTGAAGGAGGATCAGGGAAGGGAGAGCAGTACTTC	CASSEGGSGKGEQYF
-	few	TRBV7-3	TRBJ2-1	TGTGCCAGCAGCTTAAGAGGGGAAAATGAGCAGTTCTTC	CASSLRGENEQFF
TRBD1	few	TRBV11-2	TRBJ1-1	TGTGCCAGCAGCTTCTGGACAGGGGGTACTGAAGCTTTCTTT	CASSFWTGGTEAFF
-	large	TRBV6-6	TRBJ2-7	TGTGCCAGCGGGACCAGCTACGAGCAGTACTTC	CASGTSYEQYF
-	-	TRBV6-5	TRBJ2-7	TGTGCCAGCAGCAGCAGTAAGATGAGCTCCTACGAGCAGTACTTC	CASSSSKMSSYEQYF
-	-	TRBV18	TRBJ2-5	TGTGCCAGCTCACCAGCGGCTAGCGATCGGGAGACCCAGTACTTC	CASSPAASDRETQYF
TRBD1	-	TRBV5-6	TRBJ2-5	TGTGCCAGCTGGACAGGGGGGTACCAAGAGACCCAGTACTTC	CASWTGGYQETQYF
TRBD2	-	TRBV19	TRBJ2-2	TGTGCCAGTACGGGACTAGCATTCGGAGCCGGGGAGCTGTTTTTT	CASTGLAFGAGELFF
-	medium-sized	TRBV19	TRBJ1-2	TGTGCCAGTAGTCCCGGGACACGCAACTATGGCTACACCTTC	CASSPGTRNYGYTF
-	few	TRBV2	TRBJ1-2	TGTGCCAGCAGGAGGACAGCCTCTAACTATGGCTACACCTTC	CASRRTASNYGYTF
TRBD1	-	TRBV4-2	TRBJ2-1	TGTGCCAGCAGCTTACCAGGGGGTAGCTCCTACAATGAGCAGTTCTTC	CASSLPGGSSYNEQFF
-	medium-sized	TRBV5-6	TRBJ2-2	TGTGCCAGCCGCTCGACAGGGAACACCGGGGAGCTGTTTTTT	CASRSTGNTGELFF
-	few	TRBV27	TRBJ1-2	TGTGCCAGCAGTTATTCAGGGAACAAGGGCTACACCTTC	CASSYSGNKGYTF
-	-	TRBV5-6	TRBJ2-1	TGTGCCAGCAGCTTGCGCTTCGGAAGCAGTGGCAATGAGCAGTTCTTC	CASSLRFGSSGNEQFF
-	few	TRBV19	TRBJ1-4	TGTGCCAGTAGTTTGGCCGCAACTAATGAAAAACTGTTTTTT	CASSLAATNEKLFF
-	-	TRBV11-1	TRBJ1-5	TGTGCCAGCAGCTTGGGGGACGGTAGCAATCAGCCCCAGCATTTT	CASSLGDGSNQPQHF
TRBD2	few	TRBV4-2	TRBJ2-3	TGTGCCAGCAGCCAAGATGCTAGCGGGATGGGCACAGATACGCAGTATTTT	CASSQDASGMGTDTQYF
-	-	TRBV2	TRBJ2-2	TGTGCCAGCCAGCAGGGGGGGACCGGGGAGCTGTTTTTT	CASQQGGTGELFF
-	-	TRBV6-6	TRBJ1-2	TGTGCCAGCAGTTCACGGGGTTCCTCCGGCTACACCTTC	CASSSRGSSGYTF
-	-	TRBV6-1	TRBJ2-1	TGTGCCAGCTGCCGCTCCTACAATGAGCAGTTCTTC	CASCRSYNEQFF
-	-	TRBV11-3	TRBJ1-1	TGTGCCAGCAGCTCCGGTGGGGGGACTGAAGCTTTCTTT	CASSSGGGTEAFF
-	-	TRBV6-6	TRBJ2-7	TGTGCCAGCAGACCGCACACTAGGGGATCTCTCGAGCAGTACTTC	CASRPHTRGSLEQYF
-	-	TRBV5-3	TRBJ1-2	TGTGCCAGCAGCTTGCCGGGACAAAGCCTCTATGGCTACACCTTC	CASSLPGQSLYGYTF
TRBD2	medium-sized	TRBV7-3	TRBJ2-3	TGTGCCAGCAGCCGCGGGGGGTTCACAGATACGCAGTATTTT	CASSRGGFTDTQYF
-	few	TRBV7-9	TRBJ2-7	TGTGCCAGCAGCCGCATAGGGGAGCAGTACTTC	CASSRIGEQYF
-	large	TRBV18	TRBJ1-5	TGTGCCAGCTCACCCGTGGGGGGCTATAGCAATCAGCCCCAGCATTTT	CASSPVGGYSNQPQHF
-	-	TRBV6-1	TRBJ2-4	TGTGCCAGCAGTGACCAAAACATTCAGTACTTC	CASSDQNIQYF
-	large	TRBV29-1	TRBJ1-1	TGCAGCGTTCTACGGCTTGGGAACACTGAAGCTTTCTTT	CSVLRLGNTEAFF
TRBD1	-	TRBV9	TRBJ1-1	TGTGCCAGCAGCGCCCTAACCGGGACAGGGGTCTGGACTGAAGCTTTCTTT	CASSALTGTGVWTEAFF
-	medium-sized	TRBV19	TRBJ2-7	TGTGCCAGTAGTACCCGGGGGTTGGGGGCGCAAGTTGTCGGCGAGCAGTACTTC	CASSTRGLGAQVVGEQYF
-	-	TRBV9	TRBJ2-7	TGTGCCAGCAGCTCGGGGAGAGGGGGGCCTTTTACCTACGAGCAGTACTTC	CASSSGRGGPFTYEQYF